The clone carrying this T cell receptor (beta chain) has a handful of counts. These data originate in a study of blood T cell repertoires in COVID-19. Study in general: Sources were T cells, B-cell-depleted T cells, or PBMCs; the material itself was cDNA or gDNA.

Germline-derived CDR1 and CDR2 are LGHDT and YNNKEL (reference sequence). This CDR3 has 14 residues. The V end lost 6 bases, the J end lost 3 bases, and 11 bases lay between the germline ends. Measured with immunoSEQ multiplex PCR; TCRdb has only the in-frame clones, and not every one. The sample has 150,000 to 200,000 clones; roughly four fifths are singletons. The origin of this receptor is a human donor in a cohort sampled during active COVID-19. The genes are TRBV3-1 (or the pseudogene TRBV3-2) and TRBJ2-2; D is undetermined. The sample was peripheral blood. The DNA of the CDR3 is TGTGCCAGCAGTAGAAAGATGTACACCGGGGAGCTGTTTTTT. This gives the protein CASSRKMYTGELFF.